The clone carrying this T cell receptor beta chain was counted a few times. Using immunoSEQ multiplex PCR, the repertoire was profiled, and TCRdb retains in-frame clones only, with some absent. The sample records 440,000 or so clones, roughly 87% being singletons. The data originate from a study of Ad26.COV2.S vaccination and SARS-CoV-2 variants. At the level of the study: Doses of Ad26.COV2.S were injected into muscle once or twice, 56 days apart.

Germline-derived CDR1 and CDR2 are LGHDT and YNNKEL (reference sequence). CDR3 length equals 12 residues. V lost 3 bases and J 5 bases, leaving 4 bases between the germline ends. Noted treatment: around 19 received Ad26.COV2.S at low or high dose, single or two shots; about 5 received placebo; per-sample allocation not given. Specimens were obtained on day 63 following the first vaccine or placebo injection. An adult of 18-55 years in Boston served as donor. The V gene is TRBV3-1 (or the pseudogene TRBV3-2), the J gene TRBJ1-4; unclear D gene. This TCR was recovered from a person aged 18-65 years who received the Ad26.COV2.S COVID-19 vaccine or a placebo. This material consisted of peripheral blood, taken in a trial of Ad26.COV2.S vaccine versus placebo. The CDR3 sequence: CASSHENEKLFF. For the CDR3, the DNA is TGTGCCAGCAGCCACGAGAATGAAAAACTGTTTTTT.